The following is a T cell receptor beta chain sequence with its context. What it binds is not known. The entry originates in a study of cytomegalovirus exposure and HLA in healthy donors. Study-wide findings and caveats: Clonal expansion was found to be greater in HLA-associated TCR beta chains than in equally common others in a later analysis. V- and J-gene trimming in TCR beta was tied to a missense DCLRE1C variant by an analysis performed later. TCR beta sequences reportedly predicted most subjects' HLA-A and HLA-B alleles accurately.

V trimming: 4 bases; J trimming: 1 base; junction bases outside the gene matches: 6. Germline loops: CDR1 SGHRS, CDR2 YFSETQ. The CDR3 loop spans 16 amino acids. It was with 60 Vbeta and 13 Jbeta primers that the PCR ran. Sequencing used immunoSEQ multiplex PCR; TCRdb keeps in-frame clones, though not all of them. Counted here are tens of thousands of clones, 65% to 70% occurring once; the ten biggest clones make up approximately 7.6%. Sequencing was carried out using PBMCs. This chain uses TRBV5-1 with TRBJ1-5; 9 nucleotides agree with TRBD1. This TCR was recovered from a man aged 35-49 years in good health and CMV-seropositive. The CDR3 loop is CASSLGGQGSNQPQHF. The CDR3 DNA is TGCGCCAGCAGCCTGGGGGGACAGGGAAGCAATCAGCCCCAGCATTTT.